This T cell receptor (beta chain) was sequenced during a study of blood T cell repertoires in COVID-19. Overall study context: The United States, Italy and Spain were the sources of the acute and convalescent COVID-19 samples. T cells, B-cell-depleted T cells, or PBMCs provided the cDNA or gDNA that served as material.

The method was immunoSEQ multiplex PCR; TCRdb's version includes in-frame clones alone and lacks a portion of them. Of some 130,000 clones in the sample, approximately 86% were seen once. Only a few counts were recorded for this clone. The V segment lost 6 bases and the J segment 1 base; nucleotides outside the gene matches: 5. Germline V CDR1 and CDR2: SGHTA, FQGNSA. The CDR3 contains 14 residues. The clonotype originates from a woman between 45 and 65 years old who had recovered from COVID-19. Sample: peripheral blood. J is TRBJ1-1 and V is TRBV7-2; TRBD1 matches 7 bases. The CDR3 here is CASSETGWNTEAFF. The CDR3 nucleotides read TGTGCCAGCAGTGAGACAGGGTGGAACACTGAAGCTTTCTTT.